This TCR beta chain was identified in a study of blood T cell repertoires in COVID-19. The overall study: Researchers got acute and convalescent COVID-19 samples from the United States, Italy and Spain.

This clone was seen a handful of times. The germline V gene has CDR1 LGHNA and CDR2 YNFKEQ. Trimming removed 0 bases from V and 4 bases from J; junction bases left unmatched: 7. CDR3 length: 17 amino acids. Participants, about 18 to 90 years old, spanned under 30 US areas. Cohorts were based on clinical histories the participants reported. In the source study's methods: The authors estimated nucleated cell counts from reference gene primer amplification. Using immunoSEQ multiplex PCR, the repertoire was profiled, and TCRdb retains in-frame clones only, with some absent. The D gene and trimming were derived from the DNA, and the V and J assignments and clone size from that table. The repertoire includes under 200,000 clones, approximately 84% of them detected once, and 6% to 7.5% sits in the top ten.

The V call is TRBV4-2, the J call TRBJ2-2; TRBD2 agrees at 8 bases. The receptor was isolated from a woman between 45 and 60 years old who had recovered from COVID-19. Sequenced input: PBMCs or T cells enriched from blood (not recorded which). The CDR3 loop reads CASSQEGSGRATGELFF. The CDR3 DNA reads TGTGCCAGCAGCCAAGAGGGGAGCGGGAGAGCCACCGGGGAGCTGTTTTTT.